This T cell receptor beta chain was sequenced in a study of T cells after posttransplantation cyclophosphamide. Points from the study as a whole: After PTCy, TRB diversity resembled that of CNI/methotrexate controls. Donor CD8+ memory clones often dominated recipient blood repertoires at later times. Tissue-infiltrating T cells from skin or gut overlapped little with blood T cells.

The V and J ends lost 5 bases and 7 bases, in that order; junction bases with no gene match: 7. CDR1 is LNHDA and CDR2 is SQIVND in the germline V gene (reference sequence). CDR3 length equals 16 residues. Measured with immunoSEQ multiplex PCR; TCRdb has only the in-frame clones, and not every one. The sample shows over 2,500 clones, 79% of them seen only once. Concerning this clone: The antigen is unknown.

Busulfan-fludarabine conditioning, marrow transplant, and cyclophosphamide on days +3 and +4 were administered. The sample consisted of PBMCs, taken less than 200 days after allogeneic stem cell transplant with posttransplant cyclophosphamide. The TCR was taken from a male patient between 60 and 69 years old who received an allogeneic stem cell transplant from a related donor and was CMV-positive. Some T cells may be supplied by the graft donor. This chain links TRBV19 with TRBJ2-1; TRBD2 agrees at 14 bases. The chain's CDR3 is CASSLRLAGGGNEQFF. The CDR3 nucleotides are TGTGCCAGTAGTCTCCGACTAGCGGGAGGGGGTAATGAGCAGTTCTTC.